The 30 T cell receptor beta chains in this list originate from one sample, sequenced in a study of blood T cells in healthy people across ages. The use of a sample-barcoded 5' primer and a J-beta primer mix characterized a second PCR of 7 to 11 cycles. TCRdb reanalysed the 5' RACE reads using MiXCR and keeps one entry per CDR3 protein. This table has 450,000 to 650,000 distinct CDR3 sequences, around 24% appearing once. This same sample was also taken into another study, of T cells of mothers and their children.

The specimen was blood. These receptors all stem from a boy younger than 18 in good health.

The CDR3 DNA reads TGTGCCAGCAGCCCCGGACGAGGAAATTCACCCCTCCACTTT. It is translated as CASSPGRGNSPLHF. This chain joins TRBV3-1 and TRBJ1-6; no firm D call. V was cut by 4 bases and J by 7 bases, with 11 bases left in between. Germline V gives CDR1 LGHDT, CDR2 YNNKEL (reference sequence). The CDR3 is 14 amino acids.

This clonotype was picked up a small number of times. The chain employs TRBV10-3 and TRBJ1-3, with unresolved D. CDR1 is ENHRY, CDR2 SYGVKD, per germline. This CDR3 region has 15 residues. The V end lost 2 bases, the J end lost 1 base, and 9 bases lay between the germline ends. In DNA, the CDR3 is TGTGCCATCAGTGAGGGACTTATGTCTGGAAACACCATATATTTT. This encodes CAISEGLMSGNTIYF.

V usage is TRBV12-3 or TRBV12-4 and J usage is TRBJ1-6; 8 bases line up with TRBD1. This CDR3 has 19 residues. The trim removed 3 bases at V and 4 bases at J, leaving 14 bases unmatched. This chain's CDR3 is CASSFRDRLMVGYNSPLHF. DNA of the CDR3: TGTGCCAGCAGTTTCCGGGACAGGCTGATGGTTGGATATAATTCACCCCTCCACTTT.

This clonotype appeared many times. This rearrangement joins TRBV27 to TRBJ2-3, with 8 bases lining up with TRBD1. The CDR3 has 15 residues. V dropped 2 bases and J dropped 2; count of bases not matched to a gene: 3. Germline V gene lookup returns CDR1 MNHEY and CDR2 SMNVEV (reference sequence). The CDR3 DNA reads TGTGCCAGCAGTTTACTGCAGGGGGCCACAGATACGCAGTATTTT. The encoded protein is CASSLLQGATDTQYF.

The chain couples TRBV20-1 to TRBJ2-7; D is undetermined. The germline CDR1 and CDR2 sequences are DFQATT and SNEGSKA (reference sequence). Between the trimmed V and J ends, which lost 1 base and 4 bases, there was a span of 5 bases. The CDR3 sequence is 11 residues long. CDR3 bases: TGCAGTGCTAGAGCAATTTACGAGCAGTACTTC. It specifies CSARAIYEQYF.

J is TRBJ1-4 and V is TRBV20-1, with D maybe TRBD1 (5 bases). Germline CDR1 DFQATT, CDR2 SNEGSKA (reference sequence). The CDR3 runs 12 residues. The V gene lost 8 bases and the J gene lost 4 bases, with 11 bases spanning the gap. The CDR3: CSIRGLNEKLFF. The CDR3 coding sequence is TGCAGTATCCGGGGCCTTAATGAAAAACTGTTTTTT.

The table lists this clonotype with a few counts. The genes are TRBV4-3 and TRBJ2-1; 8 nucleotides line up with TRBD1. J gave up 5 bases and V 4 bases, and 13 bases lay outside the gene matches. Germline V gene lookup returns CDR1 LGHNA and CDR2 YSLEER. The CDR3 totals 17 residues. The CDR3 DNA follows: TGCGCCAGCAGCCCACAAGTAGACAGGGGAGTGGACAATGAGCAGTTCTTC. It is translated as CASSPQVDRGVDNEQFF.

This clonotype appeared a few times. CDR3 amino acids: CAGQDTLTYEQYF. In nucleotides, the CDR3 is TGTGCCGGCCAGGACACTTTAACCTACGAGCAGTACTTC. The V gene is TRBV6-1, the J gene TRBJ2-7, with a weak D call TRBD1 (5 bases). Trimming shortened V by 11 bases and J by 2 bases, and 16 bases separated the two germline ends. The CDR3 length is 13 residues. Germline V lookup: CDR1 MNHNS, CDR2 SASEGT.

This clonotype was seen only a few times. The rearrangement joins TRBV28 to TRBJ1-2; 8 bases fit TRBD1. Germline V gives CDR1 MDHEN, CDR2 SYDVKM. The CDR3 totals 16 residues. The J segment lost 4 bases and the V segment lost 3 bases, leaving 10 bases of the junction unmatched. The CDR3 sequence: CASSLAGGEGFYGYTF. CDR3 DNA: TGTGCCAGCAGTTTGGCAGGGGGCGAGGGGTTCTATGGCTACACCTTC.

This clonotype was recorded a few times. The V and J genes are TRBV20-1 and TRBJ2-5; D is undetermined. TRBJ2-1 explains the end of the DNA better; the J call may be wrong. The CDR3 is 12 residues long. CDR1 is DFQATT and CDR2 is SNEGSKA in the germline V gene (reference sequence). CDR3 region: CSAGRSTYEQFF. Here the CDR3 DNA reads TGCAGTGCTGGACGTTCTACCTATGAGCAGTTCTTC.

This clonotype has a handful of counts. The genes are TRBV9 and TRBJ1-1; D is ambiguous. Germline-derived CDR1 and CDR2 are SGDLS and YYNGEE. Deletions cut 4 bases from V and 4 bases from J, with 11 bases between. The length of the CDR3 is 13 residues. CDR3: CASSLNLGTEAFF. DNA for the CDR3: TGTGCCAGCAGCCTTAATCTGGGCACTGAAGCTTTCTTT.

The CDR3 DNA follows: TGCGCCAGCAGCCCCACTCCTGGGGTCCAAGAGACCCAGTACTTC. Its translation is CASSPTPGVQETQYF. The chain employs TRBV4-3 and TRBJ2-7; D uncertain. The DNA end favors TRBJ2-5, so the J call may be wrong. In germline, CDR1 is LGHNA, CDR2 YSLEER. The CDR3 has 15 residues.

This clonotype was picked up many times. The chain carries TRBV28 and TRBJ2-7, with TRBD2 identical over 11 bases. This CDR3 has 15 amino acids. The junction had 3 bases not matched to a gene; V was cut back by 2 bases and J by 3 bases. CDR1 is MDHEN, CDR2 SYDVKM, per germline. The CDR3 loop is CASSLTGTSGYEQYF. In nucleotides, the CDR3 is TGTGCCAGCAGTTTAACCGGGACTAGCGGCTACGAGCAGTACTTC. The full variable domain, its missing parts supplied by reference TRBV28 and TRBJ2-7, is DVKVTQSSRYLVKRTGEKVFLECVQDMDHENMFWYRQDPGLGLRLIYFSYDVKMKEKGDIPEGYSVSREKKERFSLILESASTNQTSMYLCASSLTGTSGYEQYFGPGTRLTVT.

This clonotype was seen more than once but under ten times. The V gene is TRBV7-2, the J gene TRBJ1-5; TRBD1 matches 7 bases. The CDR3 runs 15 residues. The junction had 7 bases not matched to a gene; V was cut back by 8 bases and J by 0 bases. Germline V gene sequence: CDR1 SGHTA, CDR2 FQGNSA. This CDR3 reads CASGDSPDSNQPQHF. CDR3 coding DNA: TGTGCCAGCGGGGACAGTCCTGATAGCAATCAGCCCCAGCATTTT.

This clonotype came up a few times. This rearrangement joins TRBV27 to TRBJ1-5; 7 positions agree with TRBD1. The length of the CDR3 is 13 residues. The ends lost 6 bases at V and 6 bases at J; junction bases unmatched: 5. Looked up from germline, CDR1 is MNHEY and CDR2 is SMNVEV (reference sequence). Written as DNA, the CDR3 is TGTGCCAGCAGCCTTACAGGGGCTCAGCCCCAGCATTTT. It encodes CASSLTGAQPQHF.

The sample holds a few counts of this clonotype. As DNA, the CDR3 is TGTGCCACCAGCAGAGATGCGGGGGGGTTTACCTACGAGCAGTACTTC. Protein product: CATSRDAGGFTYEQYF. This rearrangement joins TRBV15 to TRBJ2-7; 9 bases line up with TRBD2. The CDR3 totals 16 residues. Germline CDR1 and CDR2: LNHNV and YYDKDF (reference sequence). V was clipped by 0 bases and J by 2 bases; unmatched bases: 5.

The sample holds a few counts of this clonotype. The chain combines TRBV28 with TRBJ2-5; 8 bases map to TRBD2. The tail of the sequence fits TRBJ2-7 better, so the J call may be wrong. The germline gives CDR1 MDHEN, CDR2 SYDVKM. The CDR3 is 15 amino acids. The CDR3 reads CASSASGSGAYEQYF. The CDR3 nucleotides read TGTGCCAGCAGTGCTAGCGGGTCGGGCGCCTACGAGCAGTACTTC.

The rearrangement uses TRBV12-3 or TRBV12-4 and TRBJ2-3; D not resolved. The CDR3 has 15 amino acids. V was pared by 5 bases and J by 0 bases, with 12 bases between. The CDR3 is CASSISRSSTDTQYF. CDR3 nucleotides: TGTGCCAGCAGTATCTCTAGATCCAGCACAGATACGCAGTATTTT.

The chain couples TRBV6-2 or TRBV6-3 to TRBJ1-2; D gene ambiguous. Trimming pared 2 bases from V and 6 bases from J, leaving 10 bases between. The CDR3 runs to 13 residues. The germline V gene encodes CDR1 MNHEY and CDR2 SVGEGT. The CDR3 sequence: CASSYAGEDGYTF. The DNA of the CDR3 is TGTGCCAGCAGTTACGCTGGGGAGGATGGCTACACCTTC.

The chain carries TRBV9 and TRBJ2-7, with D possibly being TRBD1 (5 bases). Germline-derived CDR1 and CDR2 are SGDLS and YYNGEE. This CDR3 is built from 13 residues. V lost 3 bases, J lost 7 bases, and 14 bases lay in between. The chain's CDR3 is CASSGPGPNEQYF. The CDR3 DNA sequence: TGTGCCAGCAGCGGGCCAGGGCCTAATGAGCAGTACTTC.

The CDR3 loop is CSAMGFGDTEAFF. CDR3 sequence (DNA): TGCAGCGCGATGGGATTCGGGGACACTGAAGCTTTCTTT. This rearrangement joins TRBV29-1 to TRBJ1-1; D call uncertain. CDR1 and CDR2 (germline): SQVTM, ANQGSEA. The V gene lost 7 bases and the J gene lost 3 bases, with 15 bases spanning the gap. The CDR3 totals 13 residues.

The chain recombines TRBV20-1 with TRBJ2-5, with a possible D match to TRBD1 (6 bases). The J call may not be correct, given that the DNA end is closer to TRBJ2-7. The CDR3 totals 14 residues. Looked up from germline, CDR1 is DFQATT and CDR2 is SNEGSKA (reference sequence). CDR3 sequence: CSASISGDGYEQYF. The CDR3 DNA reads as TGCAGTGCTAGTATTTCAGGGGATGGGTACGAGCAGTACTTC.

This clonotype has more than one count but fewer than ten. This chain joins TRBV15 and TRBJ2-7, with D perhaps matching TRBD1 or TRBD2 (5 bases each). The CDR3 sequence is 15 residues long. V lost 0 bases and J lost 1, with 10 bases in between. Per the germline V gene, CDR1 is LNHNV and CDR2 is YYDKDF (reference sequence). Written as DNA, the CDR3 is TGTGCCACCAGCAGAGACTCCGGGGCGTCCTACGAGCAGTACTTC. This encodes CATSRDSGASYEQYF.

The chain uses TRBV14 and TRBJ1-2; D gene unclear. This CDR3 spans 15 amino acids. Germline loops: CDR1 SGHDN, CDR2 FVKESK. Trimming left V 4 bases short and J 12 bases short, with 24 bases between. The CDR3 coding sequence is TGTGCCAGCAGCCGCGGGCTTCGGACCTCGACCCCTAACACCTTC. Translated: CASSRGLRTSTPNTF. The variable domain in full, with the rest retrieved from reference TRBV14 and TRBJ1-2, is EAGVTQFPSHSVIEKGQTVTLRCDPISGHDNLYWYRRVMGKEIKFLLHFVKESKQDESGMPNNRFLAERTGGTYSTLKVQPAELEDSGVYFCASSRGLRTSTPNTFGSGTRLTVV.

This clonotype was recorded a few times. The chain uses TRBV7-2 and TRBJ2-5, with D unclear. V was trimmed by 5 bases and J by 5 bases, leaving 12 bases between them. Germline values: CDR1 SGHTA, CDR2 FQGNSA. CDR3 length equals 13 residues. CDR3 amino acids: CASSDGPRETQYF. CDR3 DNA: TGTGCCAGCAGCGACGGACCCCGGGAGACCCAGTACTTC. Complete variable domain (other parts from reference TRBV7-2 and TRBJ2-5): GAGVSQSPSNKVTEKGKDVELRCDPISGHTALYWYRQSLGQGLEFLIYFQGNSAPDKSGLPSDRFSAERTGGSVSTLTIQRTQQEDSAVYLCASSDGPRETQYFGPGTRLLVL.

The chain carries TRBV28 and TRBJ1-1, with D possibly being TRBD1 (6 bases). CDR3 length equals 13 residues. Germline V lookup: CDR1 MDHEN, CDR2 SYDVKM. V was clipped by 10 bases and J by 5 bases, with 17 bases between them. The CDR3 sequence: CATPGGTGTEAFF. The DNA of the CDR3 is TGTGCCACCCCTGGGGGCACTGGGACTGAAGCTTTCTTT.

The V gene is TRBV7-2, the J gene TRBJ2-1, with D tentatively TRBD1 (6 bases). The V end was cut by 5 bases, the J end by 4 bases, with 18 bases between. This CDR3 is built from 16 residues. Germline assignment: CDR1 SGHTA and CDR2 FQGNSA. CDR3 sequence: CASSPLGGDSYNEQFF. The DNA for the CDR3 is TGTGCCAGCAGCCCCCTAGGGGGAGATTCTTACAATGAGCAGTTCTTC.

The rearrangement uses TRBV7-6 and TRBJ1-1; D not resolved. CDR1 and CDR2 (germline): SGHVS, FNYEAQ. CDR3 length: 15 amino acids. V lost 0 bases to trimming and J lost 4 bases, with 12 bases between them. CDR3 protein: CASSLAAAVGTEAFF. CDR3 in DNA: TGTGCCAGCAGCTTAGCGGCAGCGGTAGGCACTGAAGCTTTCTTT.

As concerns this clonotype: At one end the junction does not follow the germline gene, possibly because of a read error. The chain carries TRBV2 and TRBJ2-7, with D maybe TRBD2 (5 bases). Germline CDR1 is SNHLY and CDR2 is FYNNEI. The CDR3 has 12 amino acids. The CDR3 DNA reads TGTGCCAGCACTGCCCGAGGGTGGGAGCAGCACTTC. Its protein product is CASTARGWEQHF.

The chain is built from TRBV7-8 and TRBJ2-5; D is possibly TRBD1 (5 bases). Germline assignment: CDR1 SGHVS and CDR2 FQNEAQ. The CDR3 totals 15 residues. The V gene lost 5 bases and the J gene lost 4 bases, with 17 bases spanning the gap. CDR3 residues: CASSQKQGKVETQYF. The CDR3 DNA is TGTGCCAGCAGCCAAAAGCAGGGAAAGGTAGAGACCCAGTACTTC. The entire variable domain, with the rest obtained from reference TRBV7-8 and TRBJ2-5, is as follows: GAGVSQSPRYKVAKRGQDVALRCDPISGHVSLFWYQQALGQGPEFLTYFQNEAQLDKSGLPSDRFFAERPEGSVSTLKIQRTQQEDSAVYLCASSQKQGKVETQYFGPGTRLLVL.